Listed below are T cell receptor beta chains from one sample, sequenced in a study of human T cells and chemical hapten exposure. MiXCR, applied by TCRdb to the RACE reads, yields one record per CDR3 protein. The sample consists of more than 250,000 distinct CDR3 sequences, about 8.6% of them appearing once. The sequences come from whole blood, collected in connection with sensitization to the hapten diphenylcyclopropenone (DPC). The origin of the receptors is a woman aged 40 to 50 with alopecia areata. Some clones in this sample may be carry-over from other donors' samples. Each CDR3 is given with its conserved first and last residue. A D gene is named only where the DNA matches it firmly. The size entry is marked missing in some rows and otherwise reads once, few, many or a size class.

- | TRBJ2-2 | - | 13 | TRBV28 | TGTGCCAGCGGGCCGGACGACACCGGGGAGCTGTTTTTT | CASGPDDTGELFF
- | TRBJ2-1 | TRBD1 | 13 | TRBV10-3 | TGTGCCATCAGTGCCGGACAGGGTAATGAGCAGTTCTTC | CAISAGQGNEQFF
many | TRBJ2-3 | - | 13 | TRBV10-3 | TGTGCCATCAGTGAGTCGACTCGGGAAACCCAGTATTTT | CAISESTRETQYF
- | TRBJ2-1 | TRBD2 | 15 | TRBV6-2/TRBV6-3 | TGTGCCAGCAGCGAAGCGGGAGGTTGGGTTCATGAGCAGTTCTTC | CASSEAGGWVHEQFF
- | TRBJ2-7 | - | 17 | TRBV11-1 | TGTGCCAGCAGCCCTAGTGGCGCAAGGCGAAGCTCCTACGAGCAGTACTTC | CASSPSGARRSSYEQYF
many | TRBJ2-2 | TRBD1 | 17 | TRBV24-1 | TGTGCCACCAGTGATCAGGGACAGGGGGCCACCACCGGGGAGCTGTTTTTT | CATSDQGQGATTGELFF
few | TRBJ1-2 | - | 13 | TRBV11-2 | TGTGCCAGCCATACGGGCTCCGGGTATGGCTACACCTTC | CASHTGSGYGYTF
- | TRBJ1-1 | - | 14 | TRBV12-3/TRBV12-4 | TGTGCCAGCACCGTGGACACCTTGAACACTGAAGCTTTCTTT | CASTVDTLNTEAFF
- | TRBJ2-5 | TRBD1 | 15 | TRBV6-2/TRBV6-3 | TGTGCCAGCAGTTTTTCACAGGGGCCCCAAGAGACCCAGTACTTC | CASSFSQGPQETQYF
- | TRBJ2-5 | - | 15 | TRBV7-9 | TGTGCCAGCAGCTCAAGTACTACCGGGCAAGAGACCCAGTACTTC | CASSSSTTGQETQYF
few | TRBJ1-2 | - | 14 | TRBV21-1 | TGTGCCAGCAGCAATTTAGAGGGGGCGCTTGGCTACACCTTC | CASSNLEGALGYTF
few | TRBJ2-3 | - | 13 | TRBV7-2 | TGTGCCAGCAGCTTAGGAGAGCGGGATACGCAGTATTTT | CASSLGERDTQYF
few | TRBJ2-5 | - | 13 | TRBV29-1 | TGCAGCCCATGGGATGGGCAGGGCCCGACCCAGTACTTC | CSPWDGQGPTQYF
few | TRBJ1-5 | TRBD1 | 14 | TRBV29-1 | TGCAGCGTGGGGACAGGGATCGGGGATCAGCCCCAGCATTTT | CSVGTGIGDQPQHF
few | TRBJ1-1 | TRBD1 | 14 | TRBV12-3/TRBV12-4 | TGTGCCAGCAGGCTGGGGACAGTGAACACTGAAGCTTTCTTT | CASRLGTVNTEAFF
few | TRBJ1-4 | - | 11 | TRBV7-9 | TGTGCCAGCGCCTCACGTGAAAAACTGTTTTTT | CASASREKLFF
few | TRBJ2-1 | TRBD1 | 13 | TRBV15 | TGTGCCACCAGCAGATCACAGGGGTATGAGCAGTTCTTC | CATSRSQGYEQFF
- | TRBJ2-2 | - | 14 | TRBV24-1 | TGTGCCACCGGACACCCTAGACAACCCGGGGAGCTGTTTTTT | CATGHPRQPGELFF
many | TRBJ1-2 | - | 14 | TRBV28 | TGTGCCAGCAGTAACGGGGACGGGATCTATGGCTACACCTTC | CASSNGDGIYGYTF
- | TRBJ2-7 | - | 16 | TRBV7-9 | TGTGCCAGCAGCTTAGCCGGGGCGGGACACTCCTACGAGCAGTACTTC | CASSLAGAGHSYEQYF
many | TRBJ2-1 | TRBD2 | 14 | TRBV25-1 | TGTGCCAGCACCCTAGCGGGAGGGTACAATGAGCAGTTCTTC | CASTLAGGYNEQFF
few | TRBJ1-5 | TRBD1 | 13 | TRBV20-1 | TGCAGCCTGGGGGGACAGGCAAATCAGCCCCAGCATTTT | CSLGGQANQPQHF
few | TRBJ2-7 | - | 12 | TRBV6-5 | TGTGCCAGCAGTTACTATCGGGGGGAGCAGTACTTC | CASSYYRGEQYF
many | TRBJ2-6 | - | 14 | TRBV6-4 | TGTGCCAGCAGTCGCCTCAGTGGGGCCAACGTCCTGACTTTC | CASSRLSGANVLTF
many | TRBJ2-2 | - | 14 | TRBV12-3/TRBV12-4 | TGTGCCAGCAGTCCTCTGGGATGGACCGGGGAGCTGTTTTTT | CASSPLGWTGELFF
- | TRBJ2-7 | - | 14 | TRBV6-1 | TGTGCCAGCAGTGAAGCCTGGACAGCTTACGAGCAGTACTTC | CASSEAWTAYEQYF
few | TRBJ1-6 | - | 18 | TRBV2 | TGTGCCAGCAGTGAAATGGGGACGGCGAGCTCCTATAATTCACCCCTCCACTTT | CASSEMGTASSYNSPLHF
few | TRBJ2-1 | - | 13 | TRBV9 | TGTGCCAGCAGCGTAGACGTCTACAATGAGCAGTTCTTC | CASSVDVYNEQFF
many | TRBJ1-2 | TRBD1 | 16 | TRBV28 | TGTGCCAGCAGTTTAAGGAACAGGGGGAAGAACTATGGCTACACCTTC | CASSLRNRGKNYGYTF
- | TRBJ2-5 | - | 13 | TRBV29-1 | TGCAGCGTTGAAGGGGTTGGGCGAGAGACCCAGTACTTC | CSVEGVGRETQYF
few | TRBJ2-7 | - | 13 | TRBV5-1 | TGCGCCAGCACGATGGCTGACTCCTACGAGCAGTACTTC | CASTMADSYEQYF
- | TRBJ1-5 | TRBD1 | 14 | TRBV30 | TGTGCCTGGGGAGGACAGGGGAGTAGTCAGCCCCAGCATTTT | CAWGGQGSSQPQHF
many | TRBJ2-4 | - | 14 | TRBV7-9 | TGTGCCAGCAGCCTAGACAGGACCCAAAACATTCAGTACTTC | CASSLDRTQNIQYF
- | TRBJ2-7 | TRBD1 | 14 | TRBV5-4 | TGTGCCAGCAGCCGCCGGGACAGGGCCTACGAGCAGTACTTC | CASSRRDRAYEQYF
- | TRBJ2-7 | - | 13 | TRBV28 | TGTGCCAGCCAAGGGACACTGTCCTACGAGCAGTACTTC | CASQGTLSYEQYF
- | TRBJ2-1 | TRBD2 | 15 | TRBV10-3 | TGTGCCATCAGGAGGACTAGCGGGGCTTACAATGAGCAGTTCTTC | CAIRRTSGAYNEQFF
- | TRBJ2-2 | - | 13 | TRBV29-1 | TGCAGCGTTGACAGGGGGAACACCGGGGAGCTGTTTTTT | CSVDRGNTGELFF
few | TRBJ2-1 | - | 12 | TRBV29-1 | TGCAGCGCCGGGACCCCTTGGGATGAGCAGTTCTTC | CSAGTPWDEQFF
few | TRBJ2-3 | TRBD1 | 16 | TRBV28 | TGTGCCAGCAGTGGGGCGGGACAGGGTGTGGCAGATACGCAGTATTTT | CASSGAGQGVADTQYF
- | TRBJ2-3 | - | 14 | TRBV4-1 | TGCGCCAGCAGCCAAGCTGGGGGCACAGATACGCAGTATTTT | CASSQAGGTDTQYF
- | TRBJ2-7 | - | 14 | TRBV20-1 | TGCAGTGCTCCCCCTAAAGCGACCTCCTACGAGCAGTACTTC | CSAPPKATSYEQYF
many | TRBJ2-5 | - | 14 | TRBV7-8 | TGTGCCAGCAGCCAGGGACCTAGAGAGGAGACCCAGTACTTC | CASSQGPREETQYF
- | TRBJ1-4 | - | 14 | TRBV12-3/TRBV12-4 | TGTGCCAGCAGTTTGGGCCGAACTAATGAAAAACTGTTTTTT | CASSLGRTNEKLFF
many | TRBJ2-3 | - | 15 | TRBV7-2 | TGTGCCAGCAGCTTAGTTGGGGGGAGTGCAGATACGCAGTATTTT | CASSLVGGSADTQYF
- | TRBJ2-3 | TRBD2 | 15 | TRBV12-3/TRBV12-4 | TGTGCCAACGGGGGTCCAGCGGGAGTAGGAGATACGCAGTATTTT | CANGGPAGVGDTQYF
many | TRBJ2-7 | TRBD2 | 12 | TRBV3-1 | TGTGCCAGCTCCCGGGGGGACTACGAGCAGTACTTC | CASSRGDYEQYF
- | TRBJ2-6 | - | 18 | TRBV4-2 | TGTGCCAGCAGCCAAGGGGGCAGGTACTCCTCTGGGGCCAACGTCCTGACTTTC | CASSQGGRYSSGANVLTF
few | TRBJ2-3 | - | 16 | TRBV7-3 | TGTGCCAGCAGCTTAACGAGCGGGTTAAGCACAGATACGCAGTATTTT | CASSLTSGLSTDTQYF
- | TRBJ2-7 | TRBD1 | 12 | TRBV29-1 | TGCAGCGTCCAACAGGGGGTCTACGAGCAGTACTTC | CSVQQGVYEQYF
few | TRBJ1-1 | - | 11 | TRBV28 | TGTGCCAGCAGTTCGGCGGGCTGGTCTTTCTTT | CASSSAGWSFF
- | TRBJ2-1 | TRBD1 | 15 | TRBV20-1 | TGCAGTGCTAGAGTCCGGGACAGGGTATACAATGAGCAGTTCTTC | CSARVRDRVYNEQFF
- | TRBJ1-1 | - | 17 | TRBV6-2/TRBV6-3 | TGTGCCAGCAGTTGGTGGGGGGGCCGGTTCTTGAACACTGAAGCTTTCTTT | CASSWWGGRFLNTEAFF
- | TRBJ2-7 | TRBD1 | 15 | TRBV28 | TGTGCCAGCAGCTCGGACAGGCTAGTTCACTACGAGCAGTACTTC | CASSSDRLVHYEQYF
few | TRBJ2-5 | - | 15 | TRBV11-3 | TGTGCCAGCAGCAGCCGGGACGGAGGAGGGGAGACCCAGTACTTC | CASSSRDGGGETQYF
few | TRBJ2-7 | TRBD2 | 16 | TRBV7-8 | TGTGCCAGCAGCTTAAGGAGCGGGACTAACTCCTACGAGCAGTACTTC | CASSLRSGTNSYEQYF